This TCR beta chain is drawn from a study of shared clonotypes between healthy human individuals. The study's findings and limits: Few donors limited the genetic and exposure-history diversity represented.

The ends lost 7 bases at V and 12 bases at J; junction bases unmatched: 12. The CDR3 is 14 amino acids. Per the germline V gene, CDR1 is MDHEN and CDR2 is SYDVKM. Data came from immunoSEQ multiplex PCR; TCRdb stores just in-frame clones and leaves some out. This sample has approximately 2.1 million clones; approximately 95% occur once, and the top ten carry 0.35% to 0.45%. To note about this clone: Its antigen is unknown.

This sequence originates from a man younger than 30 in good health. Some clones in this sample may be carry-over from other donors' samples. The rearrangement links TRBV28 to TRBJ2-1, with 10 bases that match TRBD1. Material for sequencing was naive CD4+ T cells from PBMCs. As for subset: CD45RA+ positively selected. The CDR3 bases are TGTGCCAGCATCCGGGACAGGGGTATGAGGGGGCAGTTCTTC. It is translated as CASIRDRGMRGQFF.